This TCR beta chain was sequenced for a study of blood T cell repertoires in COVID-19. Across the whole study: T cells, B-cell-depleted T cells, or PBMCs provided the cDNA or gDNA that served as material.

CDR3 length: 12 residues. The germline CDR1 and CDR2 sequences are ENHRY and SYGVKD. V lost 10 bases to trimming and J lost 7 bases; unmatched junction nucleotides: 3. As processed by the authors: Cell counts per sample came from amplifying reference gene primers. Produced via immunoSEQ multiplex PCR; TCRdb's table is partial and in-frame only. V, J and clone size derive from that table, while D and trimming were established from the DNA sequence. The table lists roughly 100,000 clones, 87% of them singletons. The chain recombines TRBV10-3 with TRBJ2-5, with TRBD2 identical over 13 bases. This sequence originates from a human donor in a cohort sampled during active COVID-19. Source material: peripheral blood. The CDR3 reads CATRTSGGTQYF. Written as DNA, the CDR3 is TGTGCCACGCGGACTAGCGGGGGGACCCAGTACTTC.